What follows are 32 T cell receptor beta chains derived from one specimen sequenced in a study of cytomegalovirus exposure and HLA in healthy donors. This PCR relied on a set of 60 Vbeta primers and 13 Jbeta primers. Clones were sequenced by immunoSEQ multiplex PCR, and TCRdb holds only the in-frame ones, with some missing. Among about 190,000 clones listed, about 76% were seen once. The material sequenced was PBMCs. Every receptor here comes from a woman between 45 and 65 years old in good health and CMV-seronegative.

CDR3 in DNA: TGTGCCAGCAGCTTAGGCGCTAACTATGGCTACACCTTC. It yields the protein CASSLGANYGYTF. The gene calls are TRBV7-2 and TRBJ1-2; D ambiguous. V was pared by 1 base and J by 0 bases, with 3 bases between. Germline CDR1 SGHTA, CDR2 FQGNSA. CDR3 length equals 13 residues.

This sequence joins TRBV21-1 and TRBJ2-1; the listed D gene, TRBD1, was not tested against the DNA. TRBV21-1 is marked as a pseudogene. The CDR3 loop spans 15 amino acids. The CDR3 DNA follows: TGTGCCAGCAGCAAAGTCCGGACAGGGGCTAATGAGCAGTTCTTC. The encoded protein is CASSKVRTGANEQFF.

This chain connects TRBV29-1 to TRBJ2-2; TRBD1 matches at 7 bases. CDR1 and CDR2 (germline): SQVTM, ANQGSEA. This CDR3 is 13 amino acids long. After removal of 8 bases from V and 4 bases from J, the junction contained 7 bases not matched to a gene. The CDR3 bases are TGCAGCACCAGGGGGTTAGGCACCGGGGAGCTGTTTTTT. Its translation: CSTRGLGTGELFF.

The table lists this clone with a count of one. V usage is TRBV2 and J usage is TRBJ1-3; TRBD1 aligns across 9 bases. Per germline, CDR1 SNHLY and CDR2 FYNNEI. Trimming took 5 bases from V and 0 from J; bases not matched to a gene: 14. The CDR3 contains 19 residues. CDR3 in DNA: TGTGCCAGCAGTTTCCGGGACAGGGAATCCCCCAGCTCTGGAAACACCATATATTTT. It codes for CASSFRDRESPSSGNTIYF. The entire variable domain, with the rest obtained from reference TRBV2 and TRBJ1-3, is as follows: EPEVTQTPSHQVTQMGQEVILRCVPISNHLYFYWYRQILGQKVEFLVSFYNNEISEKSEIFDDQFSVERPDGSNFTLKIRSTKLEDSAMYFCASSFRDRESPSSGNTIYFGEGSWLTVV.

The rearrangement uses TRBV6-5 and TRBJ2-3, with a weak D call TRBD1 (7 bases). Trimming left V 0 bases short and J 0 bases short, with 10 bases between. Germline V gene data show CDR1 as MNHEY and CDR2 as SVGAGI. The CDR3 is made up of 16 amino acids. The CDR3 sequence: CASSYSTGRSTDTQYF. The CDR3 coding sequence is TGTGCCAGCAGTTACTCGACAGGGAGGAGCACAGATACGCAGTATTTT.

CDR3: CASSETSGVAGLYEQYF. Here the CDR3 DNA reads TGTGCCAGCAGCGAGACCTCGGGGGTAGCGGGATTGTACGAGCAGTACTTC. This rearrangement joins TRBV9 to TRBJ2-7; 8 bases agree with TRBD2. CDR1 SGDLS and CDR2 YYNGEE come from the germline V gene. The V segment lost 3 bases and the J segment 4 bases; nucleotides outside the gene matches: 15. The CDR3 contains 17 residues.

Only a few counts were recorded for this clone. The V gene is TRBV7-6, the J gene TRBJ2-5; 7 bases fit TRBD2. The end of the DNA aligns better with TRBJ2-7, so the J call may be wrong. The CDR3 spans 12 residues. Germline assignment: CDR1 SGHVS and CDR2 FNYEAQ. The CDR3 sequence is CASSTPGGEQYF. The CDR3 nucleotides read TGTGCCAGCAGCACCCCGGGGGGCGAGCAGTACTTC.

This clone has only a few counts. J is TRBJ1-3 and V is TRBV9; 11 positions match TRBD1. From germline, CDR1 is SGDLS and CDR2 YYNGEE. This CDR3 has 14 residues. Unmatched junction bases numbered 6, after V lost 7 bases and J lost 6 bases. The CDR3 region is CASGQGARENTIYF. The DNA for the CDR3 is TGTGCCAGCGGACAGGGGGCGCGCGAAAACACCATATATTTT.

Note on this clone: Relative to the germline gene, one junction end is altered; a read error may explain this. The rearrangement uses TRBV7-9 and TRBJ1-2; 7 nucleotides match TRBD1. The CDR3 spans 17 residues. Per the germline V gene, CDR1 is SEHNR and CDR2 is FQNEAQ (reference sequence). CDR3 residues: CSSSLAGITGVMSGYTF. CDR3 in DNA: TGTTCCAGCAGCTTAGCGGGTATTACAGGGGTTATGAGTGGCTACACCTTC.

The sample holds one count of this clone. The CDR3 spells CASSQGLLVASNYGYTF. Here the CDR3 DNA reads TGTGCCAGCAGCCAAGGCTTGTTAGTCGCTTCTAACTATGGCTACACCTTC. The rearrangement links TRBV14 to TRBJ1-2, with D uncertain. Germline-derived CDR1 and CDR2 are SGHDN and FVKESK. V was trimmed by 1 base and J by 0 bases, leaving 15 bases between them. The CDR3 is 17 amino acids.

The V call is TRBV5-1, the J call TRBJ2-1; TRBD2 matches 9 bases. CDR1 and CDR2 from the germline V gene are SGHRS and YFSETQ. There are 18 residues in the CDR3. J lost 8 bases, V lost 0 bases, and 15 bases had no gene match. In DNA form, the CDR3 reads TGCGCCAGCAGCTTGGCAAGTGGACTAGCGTTCGGTGTGGATGAGCAGTTCTTC. As protein: CASSLASGLAFGVDEQFF.

As regards this clone: Since a much larger clone is just one base distant, this may be a read error. The sample has other DNA sequences that encode this CDR3 too. V usage is TRBV5-4 and J usage is TRBJ2-7, with 11 bases matching TRBD1. V was pared by 4 bases and J by 4 bases, with 4 bases of the junction left unmatched. The CDR3 has 14 amino acids. Germline V lookup: CDR1 SGHNT, CDR2 YYREEE (reference sequence). The CDR3: CASSPGTGGYEQYF. The CDR3 DNA follows: TGTGCCAGCAGCCCCGGGACAGGGGGTTACGAGCAGTACTTC.

The rearrangement joins TRBV19 to TRBJ2-7; D not certain. This CDR3 contains 14 residues. Germline-derived CDR1 and CDR2 are LNHDA and SQIVND (reference sequence). The V and J ends lost 5 bases and 4 bases respectively, with 15 bases between them. CDR3 sequence: CASSHPQSRYEQYF. The CDR3 DNA is TGTGCCAGTAGTCACCCCCAATCGAGATACGAGCAGTACTTC. The full variable domain, rest sourced from reference TRBV19 and TRBJ2-7, is DGGITQSPKYLFRKEGQNVTLSCEQNLNHDAMYWYRQDPGQGLRLIYYSQIVNDFQKGDIAEGYSVSREKKESFPLTVTSAQKNPTAFYLCASSHPQSRYEQYFGPGTRLTVT.

This chain uses TRBV5-5 with TRBJ1-4, with TRBD1 matching 8 bases. The CDR3 covers 14 residues. From germline, CDR1 is SGHKS and CDR2 YYEKEE (reference sequence). The J segment lost 7 bases and the V segment lost 2 bases, leaving 4 bases of the junction unmatched. The CDR3 coding sequence is TGTGCCAGCAGCTTAGGGACAGGACGTGAAAAACTGTTTTTT. Its translation: CASSLGTGREKLFF.

The table lists this clone with a count of one. The rearrangement joins TRBV7-3 to TRBJ1-6; TRBD1 matches at 7 bases. V gave up 8 bases and J gave up 5 bases; unmatched junction bases: 9. CDR3 length: 15 amino acids. Germline CDR1 reads SGHTA; CDR2 reads FQGTGA. CDR3 DNA sequence: TGTGCCAGCCGCGAAGGGGGCGCGGATAATTCACCCCTCCACTTT. Its translation: CASREGGADNSPLHF.

The chain employs TRBV30 and TRBJ1-2; D not certain. The V gene lost 1 base and the J gene lost 8 bases, with 20 bases spanning the gap. Germline V CDR1 and CDR2: GTSNPN, SVGIG (reference sequence). CDR3 length equals 15 residues. The CDR3: CAWSGTPSPLSGYTF. In DNA, the CDR3 is TGTGCCTGGAGTGGAACCCCCAGTCCGCTCTCCGGCTACACCTTC.

The CDR3 reads CASSLAQGNQPQHF. CDR3 nucleotide sequence: TGTGCCAGCAGCTTGGCACAGGGGAATCAGCCCCAGCATTTT. The rearrangement links TRBV7-9 to TRBJ1-5, with TRBD1 matching over 7 bases. V shed 3 bases, J shed 4 bases, and the junction held 3 bases outside the gene matches. CDR1 is SEHNR, CDR2 FQNEAQ, per germline (reference sequence). The CDR3 length is 14 residues.

This chain uses TRBV11-3 with TRBJ2-1; a possible D gene is TRBD1 (6 bases). Trimming took off 5 bases at V and 0 bases at J, with 17 bases between the two ends. Germline lookup yields CDR1 SGHNT and CDR2 YENEEA. CDR3 length: 17 amino acids. The DNA of the CDR3 is TGTGCCAGCAGCCTCGAGGGGGTAGTCTGCTCCTACAATGAGCAGTTCTTC. As protein: CASSLEGVVCSYNEQFF. Combining the CDR3 with reference TRBV11-3 and TRBJ2-1 gives the whole variable domain EAGVVQSPRYKIIEKKQPVAFWCNPISGHNTLYWYLQNLGQGPELLIRYENEEAVDDSQLPKDRFSAERLKGVDSTLKIQPAELGDSAVYLCASSLEGVVCSYNEQFFGPGTRLTVL.

The J gene is TRBJ2-5, the V gene TRBV5-1; 10 positions match TRBD2. Germline CDR1 reads SGHRS; CDR2 reads YFSETQ. This CDR3 is 13 amino acids long. The V gene end was trimmed by 5 bases and the J gene end by 7 bases; junction bases not matched to a gene: 5. The CDR3 region has the DNA TGCGCCAGCAGTTCTAGCGGGGGAGGGACCCAGTACTTC. Protein product: CASSSSGGGTQYF.

This chain links TRBV7-9 with TRBJ2-1; a weak D match, TRBD1 (6 bases). This CDR3 has 14 residues. The germline CDR1 and CDR2 sequences are SEHNR and FQNEAQ (reference sequence). The germline V and J ends were trimmed by 2 bases and 4 bases, with 9 bases remaining between them. The CDR3 region has the DNA TGTGCCAGCAGCTTAACAGGGCTTTACAATGAGCAGTTCTTC. Residues: CASSLTGLYNEQFF.

This chain links TRBV7-2 with TRBJ1-5, with a possible D match to TRBD1 (5 bases). Germline CDR1 reads SGHTA; CDR2 reads FQGNSA. This CDR3 is 14 amino acids long. Trimming took 5 bases from V and 3 from J, leaving 11 bases between them. As DNA, the CDR3 is TGTGCCAGCAGCACAGGAGTTATCAATCAGCCCCAGCATTTT. It encodes CASSTGVINQPQHF.

The chain recombines TRBV28 with TRBJ2-5, with TRBD1 identical over 8 bases. CDR1 and CDR2 from the germline V gene are MDHEN and SYDVKM. The length of the CDR3 is 13 residues. J lost 5 bases, V lost 5 bases, and 4 bases had no gene match. The CDR3 here is CASSDRGRETQYF. The DNA for the CDR3 is TGTGCCAGCAGTGACAGGGGTAGGGAGACCCAGTACTTC. The full variable domain, rest sourced from reference TRBV28 and TRBJ2-5, is DVKVTQSSRYLVKRTGEKVFLECVQDMDHENMFWYRQDPGLGLRLIYFSYDVKMKEKGDIPEGYSVSREKKERFSLILESASTNQTSMYLCASSDRGRETQYFGPGTRLLVL.

The genes are TRBV19 and TRBJ2-1, with 7 bases matching TRBD2. Germline-derived CDR1 and CDR2 are LNHDA and SQIVND (reference sequence). The CDR3 consists of 15 residues. J was trimmed by 9 bases and V by 5 bases; bases with no gene match: 13. The CDR3 nucleotides read TGTGCCAGTAGTCCCCCCGGGAAGGGAGGGATTGAGCAGTTCTTC. Encoded protein: CASSPPGKGGIEQFF. Variable domain in full (rest from reference TRBV19 and TRBJ2-1): DGGITQSPKYLFRKEGQNVTLSCEQNLNHDAMYWYRQDPGQGLRLIYYSQIVNDFQKGDIAEGYSVSREKKESFPLTVTSAQKNPTAFYLCASSPPGKGGIEQFFGPGTRLTVL.

The rearrangement uses TRBV9 and TRBJ2-7; no definite D call. This CDR3 contains 13 residues. V lost 1 base to trimming and J lost 3 bases, with 8 bases between them. Germline lookup yields CDR1 SGDLS and CDR2 YYNGEE. The CDR3 sequence: CASSVNSDYEQYF. In DNA form, the CDR3 reads TGTGCCAGCAGCGTAAACTCCGACTACGAGCAGTACTTC.

The chain combines TRBV13 with TRBJ2-7; perhaps TRBD1 as D (6 bases). This CDR3 region has 13 residues. The V gene lost 5 bases and the J gene lost 1 base, with 9 bases spanning the gap. Germline lookup yields CDR1 PRHDT and CDR2 FYEKMQ (reference sequence). CDR3 bases: TGTGCCAGCAGCCAGGACAGTTCCTACGAGCAGTACTTC. Protein product: CASSQDSSYEQYF.

The chain uses TRBV11-3 and TRBJ2-3, with TRBD2 matching 8 bases. This CDR3 has 18 amino acids. V lost 5 bases to trimming and J lost 0 bases; unmatched junction nucleotides: 13. The germline gives CDR1 SGHNT, CDR2 YENEEA. The CDR3: CASSLRGAGAFSTDTQYF. Written as DNA, the CDR3 is TGTGCCAGCAGCCTCCGAGGAGCGGGGGCCTTTAGCACAGATACGCAGTATTTT.

J is TRBJ2-1 and V is TRBV4-2; TRBD2 aligns across 8 bases. This CDR3 is built from 16 residues. J gave up 3 bases and V 1 base, and 5 bases lay outside the gene matches. Germline loops: CDR1 LGHNA, CDR2 YNFKEQ. For the CDR3, the DNA is TGTGCCAGCAGCCAAGTTAGGAGCGGGAGCTACAATGAGCAGTTCTTC. It codes for CASSQVRSGSYNEQFF.

J is TRBJ1-5 and V is TRBV6-5; D may be TRBD1 (6 bases). Germline V gene sequence: CDR1 MNHEY, CDR2 SVGAGI. V shed 8 bases and J shed 0 bases, with 14 bases lying between them. CDR3 length equals 15 residues. CDR3 DNA sequence: TGTGCCAGCCGGCCACAGGGATATAGCAATCAGCCCCAGCATTTT. Protein product: CASRPQGYSNQPQHF.

This sequence joins TRBV5-8 and TRBJ1-5, with D unclear. Trimming shortened V by 2 bases and J by 2 bases, and 11 bases separated the two germline ends. The CDR3 has 15 amino acids. Per germline, CDR1 SGHTS and CDR2 YDEGEE. The CDR3 region has the DNA TGTGCCAGCAGCTTTCCGGGTCGGCGCAATCAGCCCCAGCATTTT. As protein: CASSFPGRRNQPQHF.

The V call is TRBV30, the J call TRBJ2-5, with 8 positions matching TRBD2. The J segment lost 10 bases and the V segment lost 0 bases, leaving 7 bases of the junction unmatched. CDR3 length: 13 residues. In germline, CDR1 is GTSNPN, CDR2 SVGIG (reference sequence). The CDR3 DNA reads as TGTGCCTGGAGTGTTAGACGGGGGGGTGACCAGTACTTC. Encoded protein: CAWSVRRGGDQYF.

As regards this clone: The sample carries other DNA sequences with the same CDR3. The chain links TRBV7-2 to TRBJ2-3, with a possible D match to TRBD1 (6 bases). V was shortened by 3 bases and J by 9 bases, with 10 bases between the two germline ends. The V gene's germline CDR1 is SGHTA and CDR2 FQGNSA. The CDR3 is made up of 12 amino acids. The CDR3 loop is CASSLDRDTQYF. The CDR3 nucleotides are TGTGCCAGCAGCTTGGACAGAGACACGCAGTATTTT.

The chain is built from TRBV2 and TRBJ1-2, with a tentative D call TRBD1 (6 bases). The CDR3 consists of 15 residues. Germline CDR1 is SNHLY and CDR2 is FYNNEI. Trimming cost V 5 bases and J 3 bases, with 16 bases left between them. CDR3 bases: TGTGCCAGCAGTTCCACAGGGTACCAGGACTATGGCTACACCTTC. Translated, it gives CASSSTGYQDYGYTF. Together with reference TRBV2 and TRBJ1-2, the CDR3 gives the full variable domain: EPEVTQTPSHQVTQMGQEVILRCVPISNHLYFYWYRQILGQKVEFLVSFYNNEISEKSEIFDDQFSVERPDGSNFTLKIRSTKLEDSAMYFCASSSTGYQDYGYTFGSGTRLTVV.